The rows below give T cell receptor beta chains drawn from one sample of a study of neurological immune-mediated disorders. TCRdb reanalysed the 5' RACE reads using MiXCR and keeps one entry per CDR3 protein. This repertoire shows approximately 47,000 distinct CDR3 sequences, about 13% found once; its top ten account for approximately 10%. Sequencing was performed on PBMCs. These receptors were obtained from a man in his thirties or forties in good health. Both conserved end residues are part of each CDR3. The order of the fields is D gene, clone size, V gene, J gene, CDR3 length, CDR3 protein, CDR3 DNA. D genes are given only for firm matches. Only part of the rows carry a size: once, few, many, or a class if the clone is expanded.

TRBD2	many	TRBV4-1	TRBJ2-1	15	CASSPLAGTHNEQFF	TGCGCCAGCAGCCCCCTAGCGGGGACGCACAATGAGCAGTTCTTC
.	many	TRBV27	TRBJ2-7	15	CAVRGIESGSYEQYF	TGTGCCGTCAGGGGGATCGAGAGCGGGTCCTACGAGCAGTACTTC
.	many	TRBV12-3/TRBV12-4	TRBJ2-7	11	CASSSIREQYF	TGTGCCAGCAGTTCCATTCGCGAGCAGTACTTC
TRBD1	many	TRBV4-2	TRBJ2-3	16	CASSQAPGQGADTQYF	TGTGCCAGCAGCCAAGCTCCGGGACAGGGGGCAGATACGCAGTATTTT
.	many	TRBV3-1	TRBJ2-5	13	CASSPRGGETQYF	TGTGCCAGCAGCCCCCGAGGGGGGGAGACCCAGTACTTC
TRBD2	many	TRBV20-1	TRBJ2-7	16	CSARDPLSGASYEQYF	TGCAGTGCTAGAGATCCCCTCAGCGGGGCCAGCTACGAGCAGTACTTC
TRBD2	many	TRBV14	TRBJ2-7	14	CASRSSGNSYEQYF	TGTGCCAGCAGATCTAGCGGGAACTCCTACGAGCAGTACTTC
.	.	TRBV28	TRBJ2-5	19	CASSSNLGYAKANQETQYF	TGTGCCAGCAGTTCTAATTTAGGGTATGCCAAAGCAAACCAAGAGACCCAGTACTTC
.	many	TRBV2	TRBJ1-2	10	CASGDHGYTF	TGTGCCAGCGGCGACCATGGCTACACCTTC
.	.	TRBV5-1	TRBJ2-7	14	CASKWGKESYEQYF	TGCGCCAGCAAGTGGGGAAAGGAATCCTACGAGCAGTACTTC
.	.	TRBV5-1	TRBJ2-1	13	CASSTDSLGEQFF	TGCGCCAGCAGCACGGACTCACTGGGTGAGCAGTTCTTC
TRBD2	many	TRBV5-1	TRBJ2-3	15	CASSTSGTYTDTQYF	TGCGCCAGCAGCACGAGCGGGACCTACACAGATACGCAGTATTTT
TRBD2	many	TRBV29-1	TRBJ2-1	19	CSVEDRGSGRLNSYNEQFF	TGCAGCGTTGAAGATCGGGGTAGCGGGAGACTAAACTCCTACAATGAGCAGTTCTTC
TRBD2	many	TRBV6-4	TRBJ2-3	14	CASSETSGTDTQYF	TGTGCCAGCAGTGAGACTAGCGGGACAGATACGCAGTATTTT
.	medium-sized	TRBV25-1	TRBJ1-5	12	CASSYGNQPQHF	TGTGCCAGCAGTTACGGGAATCAGCCCCAGCATTTT
.	many	TRBV28	TRBJ2-1	14	CASSFLGSYNEQFF	TGTGCCAGCAGTTTTCTGGGCTCCTACAATGAGCAGTTCTTC
TRBD2	many	TRBV29-1	TRBJ2-3	14	CSVLKASGPDTQYF	TGCAGCGTACTGAAAGCTAGCGGCCCAGATACGCAGTATTTT
.	many	TRBV20-1	TRBJ2-5	14	CSAPSRGFQETQYF	TGCAGTGCCCCCTCCCGGGGGTTTCAAGAGACCCAGTACTTC
.	many	TRBV20-1	TRBJ2-1	13	CSASRQFLDEQFF	TGCAGTGCAAGCCGACAGTTTTTGGATGAGCAGTTCTTC
TRBD1	many	TRBV7-3	TRBJ2-3	16	CASSLIPGGLTDTQYF	TGTGCCAGCAGCTTAATACCAGGGGGCCTTACGGATACGCAGTATTTT
.	.	TRBV6-2/TRBV6-3	TRBJ1-2	18	CASSPIPDRSGGYYGYTF	TGTGCCAGCAGCCCCATTCCCGACAGATCCGGCGGCTACTATGGCTACACCTTC
.	many	TRBV20-1	TRBJ2-7	11	CSAGQTYEQYF	TGCAGTGCTGGACAGACCTACGAGCAGTACTTC
TRBD2	many	TRBV10-3	TRBJ2-4	15	CAISGGTSSKNIQYF	TGTGCCATCAGTGGGGGGACTAGCTCCAAAAACATTCAGTACTTC
.	.	TRBV7-3	TRBJ2-1	19	CASSFYICSGQGLVNEQFF	.
.	many	TRBV5-1	TRBJ2-3	14	CASSLEAYTDTQYF	TGCGCCAGCAGCTTGGAAGCCTACACAGATACGCAGTATTTT
TRBD2	.	TRBV9	TRBJ2-3	15	CASSVAGGLFDTQYF	TGTGCCAGCAGCGTAGCGGGAGGACTGTTTGATACGCAGTATTTT
.	many	TRBV6-6	TRBJ2-7	14	CASSSTGHLYEQYF	TGTGCCAGCAGTTCGACGGGACACCTCTACGAGCAGTACTTC
.	many	TRBV7-8	TRBJ1-1	15	CASSSPTGYNTEAFF	TGTGCCAGCAGCTCCCCGACAGGTTATAACACTGAAGCTTTCTTT
.	many	TRBV6-5	TRBJ1-2	14	CASSYYSGGYGYTF	TGTGCCAGCAGTTACTATTCGGGTGGCTATGGCTACACCTTC
.	many	TRBV12-3/TRBV12-4	TRBJ2-7	13	CASSLQARDEQYF	TGTGCCAGCAGTTTACAAGCGAGAGACGAGCAGTACTTC
TRBD2	many	TRBV5-1	TRBJ2-7	15	CASSLVASGSIEQYF	TGCGCCAGCAGCTTGGTGGCTAGCGGGAGCATTGAGCAGTACTTC
TRBD1	many	TRBV10-3	TRBJ2-1	17	CAISEAPWTGSYNEQFF	TGTGCCATCAGTGAAGCCCCTTGGACAGGGTCCTACAATGAGCAGTTCTTC
.	many	TRBV20-1	TRBJ2-7	11	CSAGHAYEQYF	TGCAGTGCCGGACATGCCTACGAGCAGTACTTC
.	many	TRBV20-1	TRBJ1-4	13	CSASEDRHEKLFF	TGCAGTGCTAGTGAAGACCGACATGAAAAACTGTTTTTT
.	many	TRBV2	TRBJ2-5	12	CASSQLRETQYF	TGTGCCAGCAGTCAGCTACGGGAGACCCAGTACTTC
TRBD1	many	TRBV4-1	TRBJ2-3	15	CASSQRTGSTDTQYF	TGCGCCAGCAGCCAGCGGACAGGGTCTACAGATACGCAGTATTTT
.	.	TRBV10-2	TRBJ1-1	14	CASAPWGVATEAFF	TGCGCCAGCGCCCCTTGGGGGGTGGCCACTGAAGCTTTCTTT
.	many	TRBV27	TRBJ2-3	15	CASSFHLGGPDTQYF	TGTGCCAGCAGTTTTCACCTGGGGGGCCCAGATACGCAGTATTTT
TRBD1	.	TRBV20-1	TRBJ2-3	14	CSAIQGAVSDTQYF	TGCAGTGCGATACAGGGGGCGGTGTCTGATACGCAGTATTTT
.	many	TRBV20-1	TRBJ2-7	12	CSARPQDYEQYF	TGCAGTGCTAGGCCTCAGGACTACGAGCAGTACTTC
TRBD2	many	TRBV7-8	TRBJ2-2	15	CASSRTSGRAGELFF	TGTGCCAGCAGCCGGACTAGCGGGAGAGCCGGGGAGCTGTTTTTT
.	many	TRBV3-1	TRBJ1-4	15	CASSRSTTTNEKLFF	TGTGCCAGCAGCCGAAGTACCACAACTAATGAAAAACTGTTTTTT
.	many	TRBV11-2	TRBJ1-4	15	CASSQYAGPNEKLFF	TGTGCCAGCAGCCAGTATGCGGGTCCTAATGAAAAACTGTTTTTT
TRBD1	many	TRBV9	TRBJ2-6	15	CASRQGRSGANVLTF	TGTGCCTCTCGACAGGGTCGGTCTGGGGCCAACGTCCTGACTTTC
.	many	TRBV2	TRBJ2-5	14	CASRGASFKETQYF	TGTGCCAGCAGAGGGGCCTCTTTTAAAGAGACCCAGTACTTC
TRBD2	many	TRBV27	TRBJ2-5	16	CASSTLGLAGGQTQYF	TGTGCCAGCAGCACCCTGGGACTAGCGGGAGGGCAGACCCAGTACTTC
TRBD1	many	TRBV12-3/TRBV12-4	TRBJ1-5	16	CASSDYGQGAGQPQHF	TGTGCCAGCAGCGACTACGGACAGGGGGCCGGGCAGCCCCAGCATTTT
.	.	TRBV6-1	TRBJ2-1	14	CASSEGLVVYRQFF	TGTGCCAGCAGTGAGGGTCTGGTAGTATACAGGCAGTTCTTC
.	many	TRBV29-1	TRBJ2-2	16	CSVEVRDRANTGELFF	TGCAGCGTTGAAGTCAGGGATAGGGCGAACACCGGGGAGCTGTTTTTT
.	many	TRBV25-1	TRBJ1-1	14	CASSEFTTKAEAFF	TGTGCCAGCAGTGAATTTACAACCAAGGCTGAAGCTTTCTTT
.	many	TRBV12-3/TRBV12-4	TRBJ2-3	14	CASSNPSGQDTQYF	TGTGCCAGCAGTAACCCATCAGGGCAAGATACGCAGTATTTT
TRBD2	many	TRBV20-1	TRBJ2-2	16	CSASPSGGTNTGELFF	TGCAGTGCTAGTCCTAGCGGGGGAACGAACACCGGGGAGCTGTTTTTT
.	many	TRBV7-2	TRBJ2-3	15	CASSPVHSSTDTQYF	TGTGCCAGCAGCCCAGTCCACTCAAGCACAGATACGCAGTATTTT
TRBD2	many	TRBV4-2	TRBJ2-1	17	CASSQGEAGGSYNEQFF	TGTGCCAGCAGCCAAGGAGAAGCGGGGGGCTCCTACAATGAGCAGTTCTTC
.	many	TRBV5-1	TRBJ2-5	13	CASSLVGGETQYF	TGCGCCAGCAGCTTGGTGGGGGGCGAGACCCAGTACTTC
TRBD2	many	TRBV20-1	TRBJ2-5	14	CSASREGGAETQYF	TGCAGTGCTAGTCGGGAGGGGGGCGCGGAGACCCAGTACTTC